Given below is one T cell receptor beta chain in context. Looked up from germline, CDR1 is MDHEN and CDR2 is SYDVKM. The CDR3 covers 15 residues. Between the trimmed V and J ends, which lost 7 bases and 0 bases, there was a span of 14 bases. The sample originates from a study of blood T cells in healthy people across ages. With a J-beta primer mix and a sample-barcoded 5' primer, a second PCR ran roughly 7 to 11 cycles. MiXCR was run by TCRdb on the 5' RACE reads, yielding one entry per CDR3 protein. The table records some 1 million distinct CDR3 sequences, under 45% of them present only once. The chain recombines TRBV28 with TRBJ2-3, with TRBD1 as a possible D gene (5 bases). The sequenced sample was blood. This clonotype was obtained from a woman aged 60-75 years in good health. The CDR3 DNA is TGTGCCAGCAAGCCGACAGTTTTTAGCACAGATACGCAGTATTTT. As protein: CASKPTVFSTDTQYF.